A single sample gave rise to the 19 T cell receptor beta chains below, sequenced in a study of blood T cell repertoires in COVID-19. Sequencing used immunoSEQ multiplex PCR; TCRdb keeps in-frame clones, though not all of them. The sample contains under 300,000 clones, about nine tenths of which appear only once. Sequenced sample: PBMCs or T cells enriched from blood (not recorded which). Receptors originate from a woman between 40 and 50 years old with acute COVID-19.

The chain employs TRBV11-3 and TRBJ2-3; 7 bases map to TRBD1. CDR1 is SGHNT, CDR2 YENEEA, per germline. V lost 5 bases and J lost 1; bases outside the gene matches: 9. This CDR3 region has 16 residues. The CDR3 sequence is CASSTNRGRGTDTQYF. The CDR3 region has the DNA TGTGCCAGCAGCACAAACAGGGGTAGGGGCACAGATACGCAGTATTTT.

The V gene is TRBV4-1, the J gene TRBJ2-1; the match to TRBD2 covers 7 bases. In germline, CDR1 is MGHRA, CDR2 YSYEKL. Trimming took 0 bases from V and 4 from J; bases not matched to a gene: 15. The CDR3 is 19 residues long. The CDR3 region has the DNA TGCGCCAGCAGCCAAGAACGGAAGATGGCGGGGGATTTGTACAATGAGCAGTTCTTC. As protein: CASSQERKMAGDLYNEQFF.

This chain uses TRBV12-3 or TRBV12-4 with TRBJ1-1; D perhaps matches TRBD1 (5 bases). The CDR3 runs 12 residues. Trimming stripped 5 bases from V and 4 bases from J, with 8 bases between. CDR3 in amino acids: CASSPDSTEAFF. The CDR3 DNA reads TGTGCCAGCAGTCCTGACAGCACTGAAGCTTTCTTT.

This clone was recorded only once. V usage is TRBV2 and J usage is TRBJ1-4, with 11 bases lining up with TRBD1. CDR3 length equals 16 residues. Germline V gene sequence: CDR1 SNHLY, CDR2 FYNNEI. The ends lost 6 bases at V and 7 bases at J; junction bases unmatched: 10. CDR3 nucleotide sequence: TGTGCCAGCAGATCCGGGACAGGGGGGGAGCGTGAAAAACTGTTTTTT. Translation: CASRSGTGGEREKLFF.

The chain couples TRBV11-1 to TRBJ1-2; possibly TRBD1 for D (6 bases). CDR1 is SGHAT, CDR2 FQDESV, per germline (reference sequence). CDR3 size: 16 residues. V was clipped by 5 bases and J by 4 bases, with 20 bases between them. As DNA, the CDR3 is TGTGCCAGCAGCCCCCGGTGGGCGACAGGCCGCTATGGCTACACCTTC. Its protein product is CASSPRWATGRYGYTF.

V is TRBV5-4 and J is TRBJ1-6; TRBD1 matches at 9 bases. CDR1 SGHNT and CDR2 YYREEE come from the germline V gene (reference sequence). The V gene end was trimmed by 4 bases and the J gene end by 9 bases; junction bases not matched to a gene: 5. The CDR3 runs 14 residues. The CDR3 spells CASSQDRGRSPLHF. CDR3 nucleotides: TGTGCCAGCAGCCAGGACAGGGGACGTTCACCCCTCCACTTT.

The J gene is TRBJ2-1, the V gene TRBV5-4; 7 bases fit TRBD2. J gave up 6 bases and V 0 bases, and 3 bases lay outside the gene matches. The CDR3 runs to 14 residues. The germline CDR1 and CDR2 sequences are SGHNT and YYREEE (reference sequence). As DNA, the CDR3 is TGTGCCAGCAGCTTGGCAGGCGGGGGCAATGAGCAGTTCTTC. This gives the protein CASSLAGGGNEQFF.

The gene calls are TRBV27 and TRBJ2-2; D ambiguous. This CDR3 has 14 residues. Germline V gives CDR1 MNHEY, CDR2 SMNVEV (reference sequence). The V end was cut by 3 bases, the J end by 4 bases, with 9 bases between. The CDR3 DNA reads TGTGCCAGCAGTTTTTCACTTAGCACCGGGGAGCTGTTTTTT. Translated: CASSFSLSTGELFF.

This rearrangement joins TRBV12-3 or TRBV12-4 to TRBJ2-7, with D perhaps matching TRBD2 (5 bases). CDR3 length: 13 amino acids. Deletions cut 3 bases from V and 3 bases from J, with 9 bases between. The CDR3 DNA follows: TGTGCCAGCAGTTTCCCCGGGATCTACGAGCAGTACTTC. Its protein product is CASSFPGIYEQYF.

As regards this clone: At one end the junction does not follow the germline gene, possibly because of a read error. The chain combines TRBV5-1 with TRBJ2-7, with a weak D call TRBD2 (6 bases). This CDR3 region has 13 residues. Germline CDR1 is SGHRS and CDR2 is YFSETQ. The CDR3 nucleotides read TGCGCCAGCAGGTTGGCGGAGGGGTCGAGGGAGTACTTC. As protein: CASRLAEGSREYF.

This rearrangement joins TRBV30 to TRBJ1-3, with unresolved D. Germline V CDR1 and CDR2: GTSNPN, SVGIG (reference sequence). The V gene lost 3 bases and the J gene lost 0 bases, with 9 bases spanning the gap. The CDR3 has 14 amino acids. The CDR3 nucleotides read TGTGCCTGGAGGTGGAGTAGCTCTGGAAACACCATATATTTT. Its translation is CAWRWSSSGNTIYF.

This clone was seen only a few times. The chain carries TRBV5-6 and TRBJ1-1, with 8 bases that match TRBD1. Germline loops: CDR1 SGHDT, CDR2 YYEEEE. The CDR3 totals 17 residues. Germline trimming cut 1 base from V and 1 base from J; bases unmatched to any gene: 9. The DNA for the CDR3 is TGTGCCAGCAGCTTGTCAGGGGGCGCGGTATGGAACACTGAAGCTTTCTTT. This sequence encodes CASSLSGGAVWNTEAFF.

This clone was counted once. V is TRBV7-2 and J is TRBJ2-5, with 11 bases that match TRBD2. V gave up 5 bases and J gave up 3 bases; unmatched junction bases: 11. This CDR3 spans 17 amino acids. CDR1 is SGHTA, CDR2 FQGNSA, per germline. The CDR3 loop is CASSPPGLAGGEETQYF. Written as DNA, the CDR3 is TGTGCCAGCAGCCCCCCCGGTCTAGCGGGGGGCGAAGAGACCCAGTACTTC. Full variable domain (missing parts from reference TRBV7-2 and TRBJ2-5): GAGVSQSPSNKVTEKGKDVELRCDPISGHTALYWYRQSLGQGLEFLIYFQGNSAPDKSGLPSDRFSAERTGGSVSTLTIQRTQQEDSAVYLCASSPPGLAGGEETQYFGPGTRLLVL.

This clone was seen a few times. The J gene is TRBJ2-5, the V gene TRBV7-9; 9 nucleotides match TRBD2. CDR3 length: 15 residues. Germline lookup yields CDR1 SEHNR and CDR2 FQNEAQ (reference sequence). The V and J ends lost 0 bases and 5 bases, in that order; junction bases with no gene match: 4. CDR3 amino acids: CASSLAASGKETQYF. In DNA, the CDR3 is TGTGCCAGCAGCTTAGCGGCTAGCGGGAAGGAGACCCAGTACTTC.

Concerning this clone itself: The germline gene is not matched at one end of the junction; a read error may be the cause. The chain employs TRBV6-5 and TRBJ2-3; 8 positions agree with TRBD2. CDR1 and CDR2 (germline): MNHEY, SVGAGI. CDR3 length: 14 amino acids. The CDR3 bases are TGTGCCAGCAGTTCCAGCGGGAGCAGAGATACGCAGTATTTT. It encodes CASSSSGSRDTQYF.

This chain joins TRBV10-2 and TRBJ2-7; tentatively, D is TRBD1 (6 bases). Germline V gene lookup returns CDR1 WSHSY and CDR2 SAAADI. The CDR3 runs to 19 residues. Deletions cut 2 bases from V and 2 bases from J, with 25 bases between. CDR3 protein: CASSEAAYRGQSAPYEQYF. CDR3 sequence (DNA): TGCGCCAGCAGTGAGGCAGCATACCGAGGACAGTCGGCCCCCTACGAGCAGTACTTC.

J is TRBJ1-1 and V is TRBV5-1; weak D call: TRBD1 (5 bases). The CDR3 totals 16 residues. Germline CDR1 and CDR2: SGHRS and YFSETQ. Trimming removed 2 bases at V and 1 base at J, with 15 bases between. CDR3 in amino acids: CASSFDSAYQNTEAFF. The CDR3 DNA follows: TGCGCCAGCAGCTTTGACAGCGCCTACCAGAACACTGAAGCTTTCTTT.

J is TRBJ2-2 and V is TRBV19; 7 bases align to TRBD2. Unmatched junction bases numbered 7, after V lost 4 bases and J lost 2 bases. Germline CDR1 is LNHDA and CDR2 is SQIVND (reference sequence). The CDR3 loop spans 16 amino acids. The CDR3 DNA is TGTGCCAGTAGTAATGTGGGAGGGCTTAACACCGGGGAGCTGTTTTTT. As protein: CASSNVGGLNTGELFF.

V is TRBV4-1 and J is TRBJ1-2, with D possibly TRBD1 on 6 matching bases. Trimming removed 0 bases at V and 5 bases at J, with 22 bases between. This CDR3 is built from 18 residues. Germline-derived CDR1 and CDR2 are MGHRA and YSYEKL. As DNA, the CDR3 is TGCGCCAGCAGCCAAGATGGGGTGTTAGGGGGAAGGAGGTATGGCTACACCTTC. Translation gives CASSQDGVLGGRRYGYTF.